The sequence of this T cell receptor (beta chain) was determined in a study of shared clonotypes between healthy human individuals. Whole-study context: Contributing individuals were a couple of females and a few males aged 18 to 49.

From CD4+ cells came CD45RA+ naive and CD45RA-negative memory subsets. Comments on this clone: Its cognate antigen is unknown.

Profiling relied on immunoSEQ multiplex PCR, and the TCRdb table lists in-frame clones only, not all of them. Here the sample spans 2 million or so clones, roughly 94% being singletons. Notes on the study in general: In general, naive subsets displayed greater estimated richness than memory subsets did. Lower generation probabilities were found for non-shared clonotypes than for those shared by all four donors.

CDR3 length: 16 amino acids. Per the germline V gene, CDR1 is ENHRY and CDR2 is SYGVKD. Trimming cost V 6 bases and J 1 base; bases outside gene matches: 8. Sample: naive CD4+ T cells sorted from blood. Subset described: CD45RA+ positively selected. V gene TRBV10-3 combines with J gene TRBJ2-2, with TRBD2 identical over 7 bases. The TCR sequence derives from a man aged 18 to 30 in good health. CDR3 sequence reads: CAISHSSGGNTGELFF. DNA of the CDR3: TGTGCCATCAGCCACTCTAGCGGAGGGAACACCGGGGAGCTGTTTTTT.